This record looks at one TCR beta chain sequence and its context. The target antigen is unknown. Germline loops: CDR1 DFQATT, CDR2 SNEGSKA (reference sequence). The CDR3 loop spans 11 amino acids. V lost 4 bases, J lost 6 bases, and 7 bases lay in between. These data are taken from a study of shared clonotypes between healthy human individuals. Only in-frame clones appear in the TCRdb table, and some are missing; sequencing was by immunoSEQ multiplex PCR. This sample has around 980,000 clones, with approximately 78% found just once. General observations from the study: Sequencing of the sorted subsets was shown by rarefaction to be incomplete despite large depth.

Sequences were obtained from memory CD4+ T cells from PBMCs. Subset here: CD45RA-negative fraction. The TCR comes from a man in his late teens or twenties in good health. Some clones in this sample may be carry-over from other donors' samples. This sequence joins TRBV20-1 and TRBJ2-1, with D tentatively TRBD1 (5 bases). CDR3 protein: CSAMDINEQFF. As DNA, the CDR3 is TGCAGTGCTATGGACATCAATGAGCAGTTCTTC.